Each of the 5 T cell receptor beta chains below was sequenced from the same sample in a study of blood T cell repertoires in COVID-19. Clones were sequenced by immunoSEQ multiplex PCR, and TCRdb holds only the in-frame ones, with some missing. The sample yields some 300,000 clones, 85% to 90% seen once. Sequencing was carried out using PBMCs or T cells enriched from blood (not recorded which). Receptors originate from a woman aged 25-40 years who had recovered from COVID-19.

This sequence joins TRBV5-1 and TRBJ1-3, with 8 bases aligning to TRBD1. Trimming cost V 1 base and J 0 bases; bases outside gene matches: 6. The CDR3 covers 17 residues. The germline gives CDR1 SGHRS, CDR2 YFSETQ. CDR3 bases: TGCGCCAGCAGCTTGTCTTCGGGACAGGACTCTGGAAACACCATATATTTT. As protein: CASSLSSGQDSGNTIYF.

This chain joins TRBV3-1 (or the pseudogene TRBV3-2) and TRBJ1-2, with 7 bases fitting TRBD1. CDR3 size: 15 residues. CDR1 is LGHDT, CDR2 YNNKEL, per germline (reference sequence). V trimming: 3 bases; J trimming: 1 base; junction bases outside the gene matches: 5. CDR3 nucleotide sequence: TGTGCCAGCAGCCACGGACAGGTCTATAACTATGGCTACACCTTC. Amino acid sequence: CASSHGQVYNYGYTF.

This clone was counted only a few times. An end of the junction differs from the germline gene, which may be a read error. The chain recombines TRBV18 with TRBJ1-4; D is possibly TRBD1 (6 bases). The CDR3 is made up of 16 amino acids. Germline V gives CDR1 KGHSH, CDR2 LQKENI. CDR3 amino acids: CASSPRLRGINEKLFF. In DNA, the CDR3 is TGTGCCAGCTCCCCACGACTAAGGGGGATTAATGAAAAACTGTTTTTT.

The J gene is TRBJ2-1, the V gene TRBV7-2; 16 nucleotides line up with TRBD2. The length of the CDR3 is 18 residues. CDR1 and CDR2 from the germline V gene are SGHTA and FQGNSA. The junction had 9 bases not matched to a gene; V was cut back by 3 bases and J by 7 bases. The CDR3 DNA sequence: TGTGCCAGCAGCTTTAAACCTCCGGGACTAGCGGGGGGGAATGAGCAGTTCTTC. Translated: CASSFKPPGLAGGNEQFF. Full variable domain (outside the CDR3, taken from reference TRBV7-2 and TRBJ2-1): GAGVSQSPSNKVTEKGKDVELRCDPISGHTALYWYRQSLGQGLEFLIYFQGNSAPDKSGLPSDRFSAERTGGSVSTLTIQRTQQEDSAVYLCASSFKPPGLAGGNEQFFGPGTRLTVL.

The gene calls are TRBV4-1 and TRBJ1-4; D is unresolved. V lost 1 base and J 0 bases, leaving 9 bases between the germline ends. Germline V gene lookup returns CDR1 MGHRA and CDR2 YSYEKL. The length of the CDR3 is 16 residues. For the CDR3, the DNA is TGCGCCAGCAGCCAAGCTATCGGAGCAACTAATGAAAAACTGTTTTTT. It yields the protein CASSQAIGATNEKLFF.